This is a list of T cell receptor beta chains from one sample in a study of somatic mutations in cytotoxic T cells in rheumatoid arthritis. Only in-frame clones appear in the TCRdb table, and some are missing; sequencing was by immunoSEQ multiplex PCR. The data contain about 26,000 clones, roughly 82% of them singletons. Sequenced sample: CD8+ T cells sorted from blood. All receptors come from a man aged 45-65 years in good health. CDR3s include the opening cysteine and the closing phenylalanine or tryptophan. A D gene is named only where the DNA matches it firmly. The size entry is marked missing in some rows and otherwise reads once, few, many or a size class.

- | TRBJ2-2 | TRBV27 | - | CASSLFWNTGELFF | TGTGCCAGCAGTTTATTCTGGAACACCGGGGAGCTGTTTTTT
TRBD1 | TRBJ1-5 | TRBV6-4 | medium-sized | CASSKLTGPDSNQPQHF | TGTGCCAGCAGCAAATTGACAGGGCCGGATAGCAATCAGCCCCAGCATTTT
- | TRBJ2-7 | TRBV27 | few | CASSLSDYYEQYF | TGTGCCAGCAGTTTATCGGACTACTACGAGCAGTACTTC
TRBD1 | TRBJ1-1 | TRBV13 | once | CASSLTGGYPEAFF | TGTGCCAGCAGCTTGACAGGGGGCTACCCTGAAGCTTTCTTT
- | TRBJ1-1 | TRBV30 | few | CAWSPPDRANTEAFF | TGTGCCTGGAGCCCCCCTGATAGGGCGAACACTGAAGCTTTCTTT
TRBD2 | TRBJ2-7 | TRBV7-9 | - | CASSGGTSGLYEQYF | TGTGCCAGCAGCGGCGGGACTAGCGGACTCTACGAGCAGTACTTC
TRBD1 | TRBJ1-5 | TRBV6-1 | - | CASSTPGQRNQPQHF | TGTGCCAGCAGTACGCCGGGACAGCGCAATCAGCCCCAGCATTTT
- | TRBJ1-5 | TRBV6-5 | once | CASSSPGLNQPQHF | TGTGCCAGCAGTTCGCCAGGGCTCAATCAGCCCCAGCATTTT
- | TRBJ1-1 | TRBV7-6 | - | CASSLQTGTSTEAFF | TGTGCCAGCAGCTTACAAACAGGGACGAGCACTGAAGCTTTCTTT
- | TRBJ2-7 | TRBV6-5 | few | CASSYGGTVIEQYF | TGTGCCAGCAGTTACGGGGGGACAGTGATCGAGCAGTACTTC
- | TRBJ1-2 | TRBV5-1 | - | CASSPDSYGYTF | TGCGCCAGCAGCCCGGACAGCTATGGCTACACCTTC
TRBD1 | TRBJ1-2 | TRBV10-3 | - | CAISEPEGAGYGYTF | TGTGCCATCAGTGAGCCCGAGGGGGCTGGCTATGGCTACACCTTC
- | TRBJ1-2 | TRBV6-1 | once | CASSEYFAANYGYTF | TGTGCCAGCAGTGAATATTTCGCCGCTAACTATGGCTACACCTTC
TRBD1 | TRBJ1-5 | TRBV5-6 | - | CASSTTGGAGNQPQHF | TGTGCCAGCAGCACTACAGGGGGCGCGGGCAATCAGCCCCAGCATTTT
TRBD2 | TRBJ2-1 | TRBV9 | - | CASSIEGVAGVNEQFF | TGTGCCAGCAGCATCGAAGGGGTAGCGGGAGTCAATGAGCAGTTCTTC
- | TRBJ1-1 | TRBV5-1 | - | CASSLAENTEAFF | TGCGCCAGCAGCTTGGCCGAGAACACTGAAGCTTTCTTT
- | TRBJ2-1 | TRBV6-1 | - | CASSDRQGYNEQFF | TGTGCCAGCAGTGATCGCCAGGGCTACAATGAGCAGTTCTTC
TRBD2 | TRBJ2-7 | TRBV6-5 | - | CASSYRAGGNEQYF | TGTGCCAGCAGTTACCGAGCGGGGGGGAACGAGCAGTACTTC
TRBD1 | TRBJ2-7 | TRBV5-4 | - | CASSSGLQGVQSYEQYF | TGTGCCAGCAGCTCCGGCCTACAGGGGGTTCAGTCGTACGAGCAGTACTTC
- | TRBJ1-2 | TRBV25-1 | few | CASRGARSGYTF | TGTGCCAGCAGGGGGGCCAGGAGTGGCTACACCTTC
- | TRBJ1-5 | TRBV4-2 | few | CASSQDGGEGNQPQHF | TGTGCCAGCAGCCAAGATGGCGGGGAGGGCAATCAGCCCCAGCATTTT
- | TRBJ2-1 | TRBV7-8 | - | CASSFSGNEQFF | TGTGCCAGCAGCTTTTCGGGCAATGAGCAGTTCTTC
- | TRBJ2-1 | TRBV5-6 | - | CASSMTDYNEQFF | TGTGCCAGCAGCATGACAGATTACAATGAGCAGTTCTTC
- | TRBJ2-1 | TRBV7-9 | - | CASSPMGGPSSYNEQFF | TGTGCCAGCAGCCCCATGGGAGGACCAAGCTCCTACAATGAGCAGTTCTTC
- | TRBJ2-3 | TRBV11-2 | - | CASSPPGTSDTQYF | TGTGCCAGCAGCCCACCTGGGACTTCAGATACGCAGTATTTT
TRBD1 | TRBJ1-1 | TRBV10-3 | - | CAITGGQGYTEAFF | TGTGCCATCACCGGGGGACAGGGGTACACTGAAGCTTTCTTT
TRBD1 | TRBJ2-7 | TRBV19 | few | CAGTEDRGVGDEQYF | TGTGCCGGAACTGAGGACAGGGGAGTAGGGGACGAGCAGTACTTC
TRBD2 | TRBJ2-5 | TRBV9 | - | CASSAGTSGILETQYF | TGTGCCAGCAGCGCAGGGACTAGCGGGATATTAGAGACCCAGTACTTC
TRBD1 | TRBJ1-6 | TRBV4-1 | - | CASSQFRDSNSPLHF | TGCGCCAGCAGCCAATTCCGGGACAGTAATTCACCCCTCCACTTT
- | TRBJ1-1 | TRBV19 | few | CASSEGQANTEAFF | TGTGCCAGTAGTGAGGGACAAGCGAACACTGAAGCTTTCTTT
TRBD1 | TRBJ1-1 | TRBV27 | - | CASRMTGGVNTEAFF | TGTGCCAGCAGGATGACAGGGGGCGTGAACACTGAAGCTTTCTTT